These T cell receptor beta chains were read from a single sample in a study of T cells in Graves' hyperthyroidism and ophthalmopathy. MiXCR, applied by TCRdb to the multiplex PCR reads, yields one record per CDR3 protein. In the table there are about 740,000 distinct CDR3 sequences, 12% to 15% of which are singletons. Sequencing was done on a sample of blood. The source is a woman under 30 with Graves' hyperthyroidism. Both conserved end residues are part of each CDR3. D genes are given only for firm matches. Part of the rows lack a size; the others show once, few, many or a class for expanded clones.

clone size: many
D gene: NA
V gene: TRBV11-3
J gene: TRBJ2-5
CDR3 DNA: TGTGCCAGCAGAATCAGGGTAGAGACCCAGTACTTC
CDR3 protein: CASRIRVETQYF

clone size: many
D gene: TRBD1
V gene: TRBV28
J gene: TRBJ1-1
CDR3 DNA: TGTGCCAGCAGTTCCCGTCCGGGACAGGGTGGAGCTTTCTTT
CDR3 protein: CASSSRPGQGGAFF

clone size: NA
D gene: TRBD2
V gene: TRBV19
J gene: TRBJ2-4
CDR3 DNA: TGTGCCAGTAAGCTAGCGGGAGCCAAAAACATTCAGTACTTC
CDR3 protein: CASKLAGAKNIQYF

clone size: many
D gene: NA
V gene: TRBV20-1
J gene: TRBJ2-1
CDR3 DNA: TGCAGTGCCCGAGCAGGGAAACCATACAATGAGCAGTTCTTC
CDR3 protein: CSARAGKPYNEQFF

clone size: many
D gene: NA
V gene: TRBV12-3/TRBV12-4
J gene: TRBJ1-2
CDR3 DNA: TGTGCCAGCACCCGGGAGGGAGGCTACACCTTC
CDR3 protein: CASTREGGYTF

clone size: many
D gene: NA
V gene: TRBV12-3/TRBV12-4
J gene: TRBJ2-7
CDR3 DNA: TGTGCCAGCAGTTTTAACCCGTCAGACGTCGAGCAGTACTTC
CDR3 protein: CASSFNPSDVEQYF

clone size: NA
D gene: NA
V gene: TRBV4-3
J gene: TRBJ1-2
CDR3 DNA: TGCGCCAGCAGACCCTCGGGGTTCGGCCAAATTGGCTACACCTTC
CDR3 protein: CASRPSGFGQIGYTF

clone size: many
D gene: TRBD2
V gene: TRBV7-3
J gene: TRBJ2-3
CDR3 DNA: TGTGCCAGCAGCTCACCGGACTTAGCGGGAGATACGCAGTATTTT
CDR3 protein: CASSSPDLAGDTQYF

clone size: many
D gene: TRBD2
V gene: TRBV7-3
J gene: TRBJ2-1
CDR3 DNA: TGTGCCAGCAGCTCCAAGCCTAGCGGCTCCTACAATGAGCAGTTCTTC
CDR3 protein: CASSSKPSGSYNEQFF

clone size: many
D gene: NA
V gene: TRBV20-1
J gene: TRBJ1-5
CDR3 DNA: TGCAGTGCTATCCGAGACAGTTTTTTCAGGTCCAATCAGCCCCAGCATTTT
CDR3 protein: CSAIRDSFFRSNQPQHF

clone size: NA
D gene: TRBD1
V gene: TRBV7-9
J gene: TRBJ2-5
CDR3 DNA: TGTGCCAGCAGCGTGGGCACAGGGGGCCCCCAAGAGACCCAGTACTTC
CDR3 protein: CASSVGTGGPQETQYF

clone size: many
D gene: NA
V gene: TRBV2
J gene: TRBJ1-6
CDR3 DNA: TGTGCCAGCGGACGGTTCCTTGATTCACCCCTCCACTTT
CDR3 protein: CASGRFLDSPLHF

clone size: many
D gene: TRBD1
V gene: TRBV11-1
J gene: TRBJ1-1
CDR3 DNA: TGTGCCACCAAAGGGGAATCGGGGTTCCCGGGACAGGGAGAAGGCACTGAAGCTTTCTTT
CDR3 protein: CATKGESGFPGQGEGTEAFF

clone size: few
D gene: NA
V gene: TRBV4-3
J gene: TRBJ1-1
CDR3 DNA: TGCGCCAGCAGCCACCGGACGGGGAACACTGAAGCTTTCTTT
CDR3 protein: CASSHRTGNTEAFF

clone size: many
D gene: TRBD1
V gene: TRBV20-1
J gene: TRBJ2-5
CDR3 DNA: TGCAGTGCTAAGGGGGCGGTCCAAGAGACCCAGTACTTC
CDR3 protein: CSAKGAVQETQYF

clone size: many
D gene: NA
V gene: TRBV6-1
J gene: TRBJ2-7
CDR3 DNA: TGTGCCAGCAGCTCACGACTACCCCTCGAGCAGTACTTC
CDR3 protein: CASSSRLPLEQYF

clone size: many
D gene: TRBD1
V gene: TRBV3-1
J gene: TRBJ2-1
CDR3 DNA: TGTGCCAGCAGCCACTACAGGGGCAGCTCCTACAATGAGCAGTTCTTC
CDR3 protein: CASSHYRGSSYNEQFF

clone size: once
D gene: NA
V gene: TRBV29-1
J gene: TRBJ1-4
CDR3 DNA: TGCAGCGGCGGACAGCCCAATGAAAAACTGTTTTTT
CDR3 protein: CSGGQPNEKLFF

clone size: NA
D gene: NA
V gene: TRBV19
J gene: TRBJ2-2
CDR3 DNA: TGTGCCAGGATGAACAGGGCCCTAGAAGGCGGGGAGCTGTTTTTT
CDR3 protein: CARMNRALEGGELFF

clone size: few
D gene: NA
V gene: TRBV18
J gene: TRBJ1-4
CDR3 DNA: TGTGCCAGCTCACCACCGCGGAGCCCCCAGGCCACTAATGAAAAACTGTTTTTT
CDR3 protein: CASSPPRSPQATNEKLFF

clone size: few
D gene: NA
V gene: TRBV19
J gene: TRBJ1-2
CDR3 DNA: TGTGCCAGTAGTATAGTTGGCAGTACGGCCGGTGGCTACACCTTC
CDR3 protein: CASSIVGSTAGGYTF

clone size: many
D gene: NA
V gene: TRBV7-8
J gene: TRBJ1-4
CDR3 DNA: TGTGCCAGCAGTCCAAATACGGGGGAAAAACTGTTTTTT
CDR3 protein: CASSPNTGEKLFF

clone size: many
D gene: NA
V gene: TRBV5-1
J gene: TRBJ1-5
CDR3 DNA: TGCGCCAGTAAACGTCGCCCCGGGGACAGCAATCAGCCCCAGCATTTT
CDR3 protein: CASKRRPGDSNQPQHF

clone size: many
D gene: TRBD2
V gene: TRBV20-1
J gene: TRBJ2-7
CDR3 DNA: TGCAGTGCTAGATTAGGACTAGCGGGAACCTACGAGCAGTACTTC
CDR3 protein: CSARLGLAGTYEQYF

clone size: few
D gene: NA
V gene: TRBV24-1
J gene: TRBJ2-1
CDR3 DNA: TGTGCCACCAGTGATCCATCACATACAGGCTTTGAGCAGTTCTTC
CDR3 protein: CATSDPSHTGFEQFF

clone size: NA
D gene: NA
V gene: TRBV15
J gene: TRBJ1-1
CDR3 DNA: TGTGCCACCAGCAGAGATTGGACCGGGGTGAACACTGAAGCTTTCTTT
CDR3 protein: CATSRDWTGVNTEAFF

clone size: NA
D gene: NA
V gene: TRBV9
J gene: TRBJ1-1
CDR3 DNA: TGTGCCAGCAGCGTAGCCCCCGGAGTATTGACTGAAGCTTTCTTT
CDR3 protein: CASSVAPGVLTEAFF

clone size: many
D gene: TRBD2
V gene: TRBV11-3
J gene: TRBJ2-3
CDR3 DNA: TGTGCCAGCAGCGATCGGGGGGTGGTAGGTGCAGATACGCAGTATTTT
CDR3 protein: CASSDRGVVGADTQYF

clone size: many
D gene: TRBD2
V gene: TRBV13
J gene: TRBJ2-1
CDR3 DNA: TGTGCCAGCCCCCGAGCGGGAGAGAGCAATGAGCAGTTCTTC
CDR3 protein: CASPRAGESNEQFF

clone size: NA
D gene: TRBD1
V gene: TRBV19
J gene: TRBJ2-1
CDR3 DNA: TGTGCCAGTAGTATAGAAGCTCCAGGGGGATTAGGTTACAATGAGCAGTTCTTC
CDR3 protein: CASSIEAPGGLGYNEQFF

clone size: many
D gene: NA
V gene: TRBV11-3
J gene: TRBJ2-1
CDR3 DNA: TGTGCCAGCAGCCGATCCAGGGGTGTACAGTTCTTC
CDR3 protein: CASSRSRGVQFF

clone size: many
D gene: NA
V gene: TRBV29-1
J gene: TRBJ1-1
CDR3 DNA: TGCAGCGTTGTGGATCTCGGATCTTACAGGGTAACTTTCTTT
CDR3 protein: CSVVDLGSYRVTFF

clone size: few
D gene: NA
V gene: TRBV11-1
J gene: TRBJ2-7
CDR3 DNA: TGTGCCAGCAGCTTTTTCGGACAGACCTACGAGCAGTACTTC
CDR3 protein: CASSFFGQTYEQYF

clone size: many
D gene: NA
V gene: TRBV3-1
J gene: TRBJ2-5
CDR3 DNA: TGTGCCAGCAGCCAAGATGCGGGACAGCGGAACGGCCAGTACTTC
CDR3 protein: CASSQDAGQRNGQYF

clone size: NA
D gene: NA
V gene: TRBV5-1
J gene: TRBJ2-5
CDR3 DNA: TGCGCCAGCAGCCACCTATCGGGACAACAAGAGACCCAGTACTTC
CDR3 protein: CASSHLSGQQETQYF

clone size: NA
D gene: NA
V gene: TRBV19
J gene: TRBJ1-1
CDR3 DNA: TGTGCCAGTAGTATGGGGGGGGACGCTGAAGCTTTCTTT
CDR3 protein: CASSMGGDAEAFF

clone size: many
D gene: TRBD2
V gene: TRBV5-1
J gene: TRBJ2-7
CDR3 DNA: TGCGCCAGCAGCTTGAAAGGCGAGGCGGGAGCAGCCTACGAGCAGTACTTC
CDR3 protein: CASSLKGEAGAAYEQYF

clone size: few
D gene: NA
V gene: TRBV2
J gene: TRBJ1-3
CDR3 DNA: TGTGCCAGCAGCCCCCGGCTGACAGGTCAGGGGAACACCATATATTTT
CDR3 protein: CASSPRLTGQGNTIYF

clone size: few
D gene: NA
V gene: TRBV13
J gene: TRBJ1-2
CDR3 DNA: TGTGCCAGCACCCTCGCAGGGCTGGTGGTTGGCTACACCTTC
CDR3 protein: CASTLAGLVVGYTF

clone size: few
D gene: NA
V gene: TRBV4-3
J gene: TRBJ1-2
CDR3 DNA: TGCGCCAGCAGCCAAGATTTATCAACAGTTTATGGCTACACCTTC
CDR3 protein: CASSQDLSTVYGYTF

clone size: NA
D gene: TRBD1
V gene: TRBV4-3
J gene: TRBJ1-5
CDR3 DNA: TGCGCCAGCAGCCATACTATATCCGCAGGGGGGGGCAATCAGCCCCAGCATTTT
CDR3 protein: CASSHTISAGGGNQPQHF

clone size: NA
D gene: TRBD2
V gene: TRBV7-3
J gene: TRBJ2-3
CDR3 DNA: TGTGCCAGCAGCCAATGGGGAAAAGCCGGGACTAGCGGGAGAGATACGCAGTATTTT
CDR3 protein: CASSQWGKAGTSGRDTQYF

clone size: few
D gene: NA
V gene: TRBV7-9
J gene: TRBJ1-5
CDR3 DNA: TGTGCCAGCAGCCCCGATCCAAGAGGACAGCCCCAGCATTTT
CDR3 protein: CASSPDPRGQPQHF

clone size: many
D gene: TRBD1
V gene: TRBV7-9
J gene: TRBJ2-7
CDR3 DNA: TGTGCCAGCAGTCTTACGACAGGGACCTTATACGAGCAGTACTTC
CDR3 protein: CASSLTTGTLYEQYF

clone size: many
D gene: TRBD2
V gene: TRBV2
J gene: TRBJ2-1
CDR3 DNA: TGTGCCAGCAGTGAACAACTAGCGGGCGCCAATGAGCAGTTCTTC
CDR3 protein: CASSEQLAGANEQFF

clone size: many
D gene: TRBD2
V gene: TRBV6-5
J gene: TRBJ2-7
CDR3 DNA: TGTGCCAGCAGTTACTCGGCTAGCGGGGCCTTGGTGCAGTACTTC
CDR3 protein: CASSYSASGALVQYF

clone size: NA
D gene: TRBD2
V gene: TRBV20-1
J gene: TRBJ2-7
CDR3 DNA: TGCAGTGCAATGGGACTAGCGGGAGACTACGAGCAGTACTTC
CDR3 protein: CSAMGLAGDYEQYF

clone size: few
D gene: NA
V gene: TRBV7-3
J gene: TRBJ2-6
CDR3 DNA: TGTGCCAGCAGCTTCCGACAGTCTGGGGCCAACGTCCTGACTTTC
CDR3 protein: CASSFRQSGANVLTF

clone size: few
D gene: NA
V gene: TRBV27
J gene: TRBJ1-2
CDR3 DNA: TGTGCCAGCAGTTTCCCGAATGGTGGCTACACCTTC
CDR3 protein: CASSFPNGGYTF